This TCR beta chain was observed in a study of cytotoxic CD8 clonotypes in ibrutinib-treated CLL. Clones were read by immunoSEQ multiplex PCR, and TCRdb kept only the in-frame ones, dropping some. The table includes hundreds of thousands of clones, around three quarters detected once. Germline-derived CDR1 and CDR2 are KGHSH and LQKENI. The junction had 5 bases not matched to a gene; V was cut back by 0 bases and J by 0 bases. This CDR3 is 17 amino acids long. The material sequenced was PBMCs, taken after 24 months of ibrutinib treatment. The sequence derives from a human donor with chronic lymphocytic leukemia. The V gene is TRBV18, the J gene TRBJ2-7; 10 bases agree with TRBD2. CDR3 bases: TGTGCCAGCTCACCACCGCTAGCGGGAGTTACCTCCTACGAGCAGTACTTC. Residues: CASSPPLAGVTSYEQYF. Filled out from reference TRBV18 and TRBJ2-7, the complete variable domain reads NAGVMQNPRHLVRRRGQEARLRCSPMKGHSHVYWYRQLPEEGLKFMVYLQKENIIDESGMPKERFSAEFPKEGPSILRIQQVVRGDSAAYFCASSPPLAGVTSYEQYFGPGTRLTVT.